The 8 T cell receptor beta chains below all came from one sample that was sequenced in a study of regulatory T cells. Which antigens these TCRs recognize remains unknown. Notes on the study in general: Hydrophobic residues at CDR3 positions 6 and 7 were enriched in conventional CD4+ T cells of CD3G-deficient patients.

Primers: 52 TRBV forward and 13 TRBJ reverse. Sequencing was performed with immunoSEQ multiplex PCR; in TCRdb, only in-frame clones are kept and a portion is missing. The sample consists of about 35,000 clones, approximately 89% of them appearing once. Sequencing was performed on conventional CD4+ T cells sorted from blood. Receptors originate from a person aged 18-35 years with CD3G deficiency.

CDR3 DNA: TGTGCCAGCAGTTTAAGAGGGTTGCGGGGGCGAGGAGATGAGCAGTTCTTC. This translates into CASSLRGLRGRGDEQFF. The V and J genes are TRBV27 and TRBJ2-1; maybe TRBD2 (7 bases). V was pared by 2 bases and J by 8 bases, with 22 bases between. The germline CDR1 and CDR2 sequences are MNHEY and SMNVEV (reference sequence). The CDR3 is 17 amino acids.

The rearrangement links TRBV20-1 to TRBJ2-3; no reliable D call. CDR1 is DFQATT and CDR2 is SNEGSKA in the germline V gene (reference sequence). The CDR3 has 11 residues. The ends were cut back, 3 bases at V and 2 bases at J, with 3 bases in the middle. The CDR3 DNA reads as TGCAGTGCTAGTCCCACAGATACGCAGTATTTT. Its translation: CSASPTDTQYF.

The J gene is TRBJ2-7, the V gene TRBV6-1, with 7 bases aligning to TRBD1. V lost 3 bases and J lost 5; bases outside the gene matches: 7. This CDR3 has 14 residues. Germline V lookup: CDR1 MNHNS, CDR2 SASEGT. CDR3 bases: TGTGCCAGCAGTGACCGAGGGGGCCGCAACGAGCAGTACTTC. Translating gives CASSDRGGRNEQYF.

The gene calls are TRBV6-1 and TRBJ1-1; D remains unclear. The CDR3 totals 12 residues. V dropped 11 bases and J dropped 1 base, with 11 bases sitting between them. Germline V gives CDR1 MNHNS, CDR2 SASEGT. In nucleotides, the CDR3 is TGTGCCTCCTCTCGGGGGAACACTGAAGCTTTCTTT. Protein: CASSRGNTEAFF.

CDR3 residues: CASRQGLDGYTF. The CDR3 DNA reads TGTGCCAGCAGACAGGGCTTAGATGGCTACACCTTC. The genes are TRBV6-1 and TRBJ1-2; D is perhaps TRBD1 (6 bases). This CDR3 has 12 residues. The V and J ends lost 6 bases and 6 bases respectively, with 11 bases between them. Germline V gives CDR1 MNHNS, CDR2 SASEGT.

The chain employs TRBV6-1 and TRBJ2-1; 7 bases map to TRBD2. With 2 bases clipped from V and 7 bases from J, the junction kept 8 bases outside the gene matches. Germline V lookup: CDR1 MNHNS, CDR2 SASEGT. CDR3 length: 15 amino acids. The CDR3 reads CASSELSWGGNEQFF. CDR3 nucleotide sequence: TGTGCCAGCAGTGAACTCTCCTGGGGGGGGAATGAGCAGTTCTTC.

This clone showed up just a few times. The rearrangement uses TRBV6-1 and TRBJ1-2; tentative D call: TRBD1 (5 bases). The CDR3 totals 15 residues. The germline V gene has CDR1 MNHNS and CDR2 SASEGT. The germline V and J ends were trimmed by 3 bases and 8 bases, with 19 bases remaining between them. The CDR3 is CASSESRWGTSGYTF. For the CDR3, the DNA is TGTGCCAGCAGTGAGAGCCGGTGGGGGACTAGCGGCTACACCTTC.

The chain uses TRBV4-3 and TRBJ2-3; possibly TRBD2 for D (7 bases). Germline CDR1 and CDR2: LGHNA and YSLEER. This CDR3 comprises 18 residues. The ends were cut back, 0 bases at V and 3 bases at J, with 19 bases in the middle. The DNA for the CDR3 is TGCGCCAGCAGCCAAGATATAGGGGGGGCGCGAGGTACAGATACGCAGTATTTT. Residues: CASSQDIGGARGTDTQYF.